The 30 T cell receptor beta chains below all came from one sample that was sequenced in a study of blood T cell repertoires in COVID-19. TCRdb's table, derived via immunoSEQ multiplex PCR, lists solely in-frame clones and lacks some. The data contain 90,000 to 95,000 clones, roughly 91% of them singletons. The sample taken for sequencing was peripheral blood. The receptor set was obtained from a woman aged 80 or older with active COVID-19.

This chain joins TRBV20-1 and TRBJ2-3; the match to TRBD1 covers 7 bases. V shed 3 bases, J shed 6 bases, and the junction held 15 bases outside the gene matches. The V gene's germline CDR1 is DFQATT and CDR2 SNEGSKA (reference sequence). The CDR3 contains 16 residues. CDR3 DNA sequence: TGCAGTGCTAGTGTAAGGACAGGCTCTATACAGGATACGCAGTATTTT. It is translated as CSASVRTGSIQDTQYF.

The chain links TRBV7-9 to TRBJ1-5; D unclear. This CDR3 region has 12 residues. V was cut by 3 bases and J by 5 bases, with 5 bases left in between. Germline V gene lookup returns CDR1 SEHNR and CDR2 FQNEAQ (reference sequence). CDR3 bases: TGTGCCAGCAGCTTGGGAGATCAGCCCCAGCATTTT. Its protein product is CASSLGDQPQHF.

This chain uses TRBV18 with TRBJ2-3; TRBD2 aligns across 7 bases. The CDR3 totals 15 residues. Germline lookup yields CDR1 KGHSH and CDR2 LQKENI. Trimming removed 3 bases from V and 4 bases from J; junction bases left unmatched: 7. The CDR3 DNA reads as TGTGCCAGCTCACCGCGGGGCGGGAGCGCAGATACGCAGTATTTT. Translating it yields CASSPRGGSADTQYF. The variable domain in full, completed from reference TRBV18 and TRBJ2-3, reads NAGVMQNPRHLVRRRGQEARLRCSPMKGHSHVYWYRQLPEEGLKFMVYLQKENIIDESGMPKERFSAEFPKEGPSILRIQQVVRGDSAAYFCASSPRGGSADTQYFGPGTRLTVL.

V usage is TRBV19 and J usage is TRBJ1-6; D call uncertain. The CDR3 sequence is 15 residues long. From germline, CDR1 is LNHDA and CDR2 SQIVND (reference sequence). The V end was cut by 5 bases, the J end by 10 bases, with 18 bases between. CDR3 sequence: CASSSSDSAMSPLHF. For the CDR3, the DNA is TGTGCCAGTAGTTCTTCGGACTCGGCTATGTCACCCCTCCACTTT.

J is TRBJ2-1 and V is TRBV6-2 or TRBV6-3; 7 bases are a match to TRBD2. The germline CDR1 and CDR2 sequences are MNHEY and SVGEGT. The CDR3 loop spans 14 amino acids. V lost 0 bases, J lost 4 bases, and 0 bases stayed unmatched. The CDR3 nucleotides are TGTGCCAGCAGTTACTCGCGGGGGTACAATGAGCAGTTCTTC. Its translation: CASSYSRGYNEQFF.

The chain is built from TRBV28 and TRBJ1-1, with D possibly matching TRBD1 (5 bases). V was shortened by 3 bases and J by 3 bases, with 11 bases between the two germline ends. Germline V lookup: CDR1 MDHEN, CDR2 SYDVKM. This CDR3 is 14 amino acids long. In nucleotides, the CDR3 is TGTGCCAGCAGTTTCAAGGGGTGGGACACTGAAGCTTTCTTT. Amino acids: CASSFKGWDTEAFF.

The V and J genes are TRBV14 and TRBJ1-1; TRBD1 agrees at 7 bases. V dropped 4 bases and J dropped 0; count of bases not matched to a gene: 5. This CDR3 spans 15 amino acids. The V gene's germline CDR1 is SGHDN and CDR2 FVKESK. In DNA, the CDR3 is TGTGCCAGCAGCCTTACGGGGACAGTGAACACTGAAGCTTTCTTT. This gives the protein CASSLTGTVNTEAFF.

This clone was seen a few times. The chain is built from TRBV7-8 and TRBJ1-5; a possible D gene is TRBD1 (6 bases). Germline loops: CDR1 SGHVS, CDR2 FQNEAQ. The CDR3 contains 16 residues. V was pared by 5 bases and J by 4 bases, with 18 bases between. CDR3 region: CASSVTQGLGNQPQHF. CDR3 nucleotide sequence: TGTGCCAGCAGCGTCACCCAGGGGCTTGGGAATCAGCCCCAGCATTTT.

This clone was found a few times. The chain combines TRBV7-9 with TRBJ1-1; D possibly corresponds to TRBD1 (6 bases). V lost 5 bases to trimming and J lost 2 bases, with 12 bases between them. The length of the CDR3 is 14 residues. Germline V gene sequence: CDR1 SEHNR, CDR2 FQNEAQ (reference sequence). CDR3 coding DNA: TGTGCCAGCAGCCCCAGGACAGATAACACTGAAGCTTTCTTT. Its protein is CASSPRTDNTEAFF.

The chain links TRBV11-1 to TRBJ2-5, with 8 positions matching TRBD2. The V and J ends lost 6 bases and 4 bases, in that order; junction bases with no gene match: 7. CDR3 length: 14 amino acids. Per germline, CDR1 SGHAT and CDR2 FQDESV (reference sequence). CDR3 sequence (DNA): TGTGCCAGCAGTTTTACCGGGACTAGAGAGACCCAGTACTTC. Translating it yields CASSFTGTRETQYF.

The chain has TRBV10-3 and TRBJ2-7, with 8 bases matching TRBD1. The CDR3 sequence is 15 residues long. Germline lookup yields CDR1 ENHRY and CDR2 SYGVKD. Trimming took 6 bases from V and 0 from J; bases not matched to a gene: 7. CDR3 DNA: TGTGCCATCAGCCTCCGGGACAGGAGCTCCTACGAGCAGTACTTC. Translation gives CAISLRDRSSYEQYF.

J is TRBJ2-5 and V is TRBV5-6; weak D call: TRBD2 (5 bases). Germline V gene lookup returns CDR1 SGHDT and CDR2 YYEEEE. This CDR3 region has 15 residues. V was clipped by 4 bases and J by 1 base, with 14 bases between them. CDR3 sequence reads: CASSAKREPQETQYF. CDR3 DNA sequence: TGTGCCAGCAGCGCGAAACGGGAACCCCAAGAGACCCAGTACTTC.

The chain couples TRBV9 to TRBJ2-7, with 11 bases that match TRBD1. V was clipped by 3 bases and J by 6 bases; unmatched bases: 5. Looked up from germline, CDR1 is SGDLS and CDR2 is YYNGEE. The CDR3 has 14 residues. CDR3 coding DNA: TGTGCCAGCAGCGCACGGGGACAGGGGGGCGAGCAGTACTTC. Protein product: CASSARGQGGEQYF.

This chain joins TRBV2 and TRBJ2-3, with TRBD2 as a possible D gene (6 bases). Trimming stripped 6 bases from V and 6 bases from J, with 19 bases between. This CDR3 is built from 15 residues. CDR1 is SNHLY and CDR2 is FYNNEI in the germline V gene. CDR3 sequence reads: CASRGGLGAADTQYF. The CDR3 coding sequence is TGTGCCAGCAGGGGAGGTCTCGGCGCGGCCGATACGCAGTATTTT. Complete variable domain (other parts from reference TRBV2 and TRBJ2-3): EPEVTQTPSHQVTQMGQEVILRCVPISNHLYFYWYRQILGQKVEFLVSFYNNEISEKSEIFDDQFSVERPDGSNFTLKIRSTKLEDSAMYFCASRGGLGAADTQYFGPGTRLTVL.

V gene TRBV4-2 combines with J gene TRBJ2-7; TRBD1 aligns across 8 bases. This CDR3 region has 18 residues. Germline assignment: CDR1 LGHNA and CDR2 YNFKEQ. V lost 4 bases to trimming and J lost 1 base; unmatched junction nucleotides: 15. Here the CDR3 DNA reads TGTGCCAGCAGCCTTACGACAACAGGGGGAGAGGTATCCTACGAGCAGTACTTC. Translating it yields CASSLTTTGGEVSYEQYF.

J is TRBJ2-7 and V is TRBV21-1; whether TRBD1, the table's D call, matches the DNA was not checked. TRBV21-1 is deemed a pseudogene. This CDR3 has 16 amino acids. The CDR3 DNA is TGTGCCAGCAGCCGTCCTATGGCAGGGGATAGTGTAGAGCAGTACTTC. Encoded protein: CASSRPMAGDSVEQYF.

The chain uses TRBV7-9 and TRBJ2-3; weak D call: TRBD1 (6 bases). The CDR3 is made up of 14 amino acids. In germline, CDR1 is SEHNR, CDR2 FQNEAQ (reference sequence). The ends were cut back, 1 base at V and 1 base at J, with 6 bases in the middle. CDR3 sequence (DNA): TGTGCCAGCAGCTTAGACAGGGGCACAGATACGCAGTATTTT. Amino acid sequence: CASSLDRGTDTQYF.

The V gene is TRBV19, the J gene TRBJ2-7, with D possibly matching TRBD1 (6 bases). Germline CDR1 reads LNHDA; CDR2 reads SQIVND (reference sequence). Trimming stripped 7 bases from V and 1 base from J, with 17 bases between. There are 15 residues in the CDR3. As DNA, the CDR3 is TGTGCCAGTACCTATTCGACAGGATTTTCCTACGAGCAGTACTTC. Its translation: CASTYSTGFSYEQYF.

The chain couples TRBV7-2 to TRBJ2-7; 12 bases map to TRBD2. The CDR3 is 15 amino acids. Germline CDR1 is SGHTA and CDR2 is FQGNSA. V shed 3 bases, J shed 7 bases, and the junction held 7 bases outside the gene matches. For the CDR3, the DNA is TGTGCCAGCAGCTTCCCTAGCGGGAGGGCCAGAGAGCAGTACTTC. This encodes CASSFPSGRAREQYF.

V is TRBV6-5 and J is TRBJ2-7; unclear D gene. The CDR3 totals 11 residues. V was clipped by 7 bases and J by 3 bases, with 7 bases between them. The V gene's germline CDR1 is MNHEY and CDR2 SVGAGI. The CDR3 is CASIDFYEQYF. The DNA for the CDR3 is TGTGCCAGCATAGACTTCTACGAGCAGTACTTC.

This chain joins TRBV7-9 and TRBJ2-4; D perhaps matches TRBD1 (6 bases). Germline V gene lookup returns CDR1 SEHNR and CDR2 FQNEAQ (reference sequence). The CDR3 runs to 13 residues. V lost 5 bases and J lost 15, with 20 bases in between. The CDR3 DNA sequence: TGTGCCAGCAGCGATGGGGACAAGACTCTTCGGTACTTC. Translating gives CASSDGDKTLRYF.

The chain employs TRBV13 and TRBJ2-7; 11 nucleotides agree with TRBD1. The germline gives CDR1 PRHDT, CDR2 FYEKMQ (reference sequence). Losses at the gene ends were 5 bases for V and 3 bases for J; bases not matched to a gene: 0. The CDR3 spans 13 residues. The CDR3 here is CASSGTGGYEQYF. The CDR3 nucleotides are TGTGCCAGCAGCGGGACAGGGGGCTACGAGCAGTACTTC.

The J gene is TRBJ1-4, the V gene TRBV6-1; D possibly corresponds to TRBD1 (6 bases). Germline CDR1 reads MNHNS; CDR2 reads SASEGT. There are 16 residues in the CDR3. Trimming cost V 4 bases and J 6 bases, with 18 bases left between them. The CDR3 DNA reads TGTGCCAGCAGTGTCCGCAGGGGACGGGGGGATGAAAAACTGTTTTTT. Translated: CASSVRRGRGDEKLFF.

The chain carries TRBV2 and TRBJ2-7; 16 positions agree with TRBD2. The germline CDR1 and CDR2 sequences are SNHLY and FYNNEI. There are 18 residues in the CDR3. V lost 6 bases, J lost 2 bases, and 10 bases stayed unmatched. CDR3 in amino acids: CASSHPGTSGRAPYEQYF. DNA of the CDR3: TGTGCCAGCAGCCACCCCGGGACTAGCGGGAGGGCCCCCTACGAGCAGTACTTC.

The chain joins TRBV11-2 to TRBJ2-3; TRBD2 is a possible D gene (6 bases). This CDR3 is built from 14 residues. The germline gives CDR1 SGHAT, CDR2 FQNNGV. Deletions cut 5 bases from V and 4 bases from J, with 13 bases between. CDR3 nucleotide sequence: TGTGCCAGCAGCCGCCCGGGGGTGGCAGATACGCAGTATTTT. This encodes CASSRPGVADTQYF.

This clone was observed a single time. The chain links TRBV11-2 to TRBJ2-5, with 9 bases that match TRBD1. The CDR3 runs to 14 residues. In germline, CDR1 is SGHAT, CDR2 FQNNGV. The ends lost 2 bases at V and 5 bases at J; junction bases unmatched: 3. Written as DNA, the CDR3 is TGTGCCAGCAGCTTATACAGGGGGCAGGAGACCCAGTACTTC. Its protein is CASSLYRGQETQYF.

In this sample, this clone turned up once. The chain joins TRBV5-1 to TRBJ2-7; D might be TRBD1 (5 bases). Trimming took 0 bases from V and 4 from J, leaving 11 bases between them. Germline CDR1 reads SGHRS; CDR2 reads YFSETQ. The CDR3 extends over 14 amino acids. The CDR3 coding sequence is TGCGCCAGCAGCTTGGGGGCAGGGTTGTACGAGCAGTACTTC. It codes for CASSLGAGLYEQYF.

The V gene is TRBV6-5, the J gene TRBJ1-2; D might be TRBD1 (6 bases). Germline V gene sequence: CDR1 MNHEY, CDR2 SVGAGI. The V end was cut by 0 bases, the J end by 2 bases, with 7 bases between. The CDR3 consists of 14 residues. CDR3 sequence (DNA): TGTGCCAGCAGTTACTCCGACAGGAACTATGGCTACACCTTC. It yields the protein CASSYSDRNYGYTF.

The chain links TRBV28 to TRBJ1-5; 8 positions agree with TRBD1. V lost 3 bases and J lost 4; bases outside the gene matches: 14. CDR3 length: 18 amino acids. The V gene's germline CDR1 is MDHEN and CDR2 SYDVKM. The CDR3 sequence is CASSFPMRGTGANQPQHF. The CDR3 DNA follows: TGTGCCAGCAGTTTTCCCATGCGAGGGACAGGTGCAAATCAGCCCCAGCATTTT.

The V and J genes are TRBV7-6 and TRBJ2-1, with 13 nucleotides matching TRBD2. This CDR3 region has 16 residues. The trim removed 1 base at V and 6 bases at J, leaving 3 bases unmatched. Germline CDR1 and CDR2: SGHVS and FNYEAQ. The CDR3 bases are TGTGCCAGCAGCTTAGTACTAGCGGGAGGGGGCAATGAGCAGTTCTTC. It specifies CASSLVLAGGGNEQFF.